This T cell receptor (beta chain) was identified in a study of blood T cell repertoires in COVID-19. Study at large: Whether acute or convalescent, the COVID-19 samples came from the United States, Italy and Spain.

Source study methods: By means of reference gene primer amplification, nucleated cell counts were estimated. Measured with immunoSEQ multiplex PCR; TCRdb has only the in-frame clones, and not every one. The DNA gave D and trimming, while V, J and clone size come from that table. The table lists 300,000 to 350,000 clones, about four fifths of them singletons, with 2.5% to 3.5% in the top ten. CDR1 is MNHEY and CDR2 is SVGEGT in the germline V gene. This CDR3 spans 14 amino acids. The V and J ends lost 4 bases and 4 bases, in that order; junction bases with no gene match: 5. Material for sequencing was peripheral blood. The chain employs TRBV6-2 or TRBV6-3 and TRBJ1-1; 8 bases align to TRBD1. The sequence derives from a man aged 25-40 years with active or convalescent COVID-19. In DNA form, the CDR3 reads TGTGCCAGCAGTTTGGACAGGGTGGGCACTGAAGCTTTCTTT. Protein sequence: CASSLDRVGTEAFF.